This T cell receptor beta chain derives from a study of T cell responses to AZD1222 COVID-19 vaccine. Regarding the study as a whole: Seropositive status at baseline applied to only 6 or 7 AZD1222 recipients. The breadth and depth of Spike-specific TCRs increased once two AZD1222 doses had been given.

Assay: immunoSEQ multiplex PCR; the TCRdb copy retains only in-frame clones and omits some. The sample yields approximately 150,000 clones, 92% seen once. V dropped 4 bases and J dropped 14 bases, with 19 bases sitting between them. CDR1 and CDR2 (germline): SGHKS, YYEKEE (reference sequence). The CDR3 is 14 amino acids. This clone has a single count. What it binds is unknown. The clonotype comes from an adult in good health. Sequenced material: peripheral blood, taken on day 0 of MenACWY control vaccination. This chain joins TRBV5-5 and TRBJ1-6; a possible D gene is TRBD1 (6 bases). The CDR3 DNA sequence: TGTGCCAGCAGCCTCGGGACAACCACGTTGGCCCTCCACTTT. It codes for CASSLGTTTLALHF.